This T cell receptor (beta chain) was recovered during a study of T-cell reconstitution after alpha-beta-depleted transplantation in children. The CDR3 loop spans 14 amino acids. The V end was cut by 3 bases, the J end by 2 bases, with 9 bases between. TCRbeta library preparation incorporated unique molecular identifiers. TCRdb reanalysed the PCR reads using MiXCR and keeps one entry per CDR3 protein. The data contain about 870,000 distinct CDR3 sequences, 16% of them singletons. This clonotype has just a few counts. This specimen was PBMCs, mostly from graft donor cells, taken 360 days after TCRalphabeta/CD19-depleted stem cell transplant. The receptor's source is a male patient younger than 18 who had a stem cell transplant for acute lymphoblastic leukemia, so the T cells may come from the graft donor. J is TRBJ2-3 and V is TRBV12-3 or TRBV12-4; no clear D. Here the CDR3 DNA reads TGTGCCAGCAGTTTTGTGCAGGCCACAGATACGCAGTATTTT. The encoded protein is CASSFVQATDTQYF.